The 21 T cell receptor beta chains below come from one sample, sequenced in a study of blood T cell repertoires in COVID-19. Measured with immunoSEQ multiplex PCR; TCRdb has only the in-frame clones, and not every one. The top ten clones hold approximately 2.1% of a sample with around 250,000 clones, more than 75% of them seen once. Sequencing used PBMCs or T cells enriched from blood (not recorded which). All receptors derive from a woman aged 50 to 60 who had recovered from COVID-19.

The chain links TRBV27 to TRBJ2-6; 12 positions agree with TRBD1. J was trimmed by 4 bases and V by 4 bases; bases with no gene match: 11. This CDR3 is built from 19 residues. The germline gives CDR1 MNHEY, CDR2 SMNVEV (reference sequence). CDR3 sequence reads: CASSWAPGQGARGANVLTF. The CDR3 DNA sequence: TGTGCCAGCAGTTGGGCACCGGGACAGGGGGCGCGCGGGGCCAACGTCCTGACTTTC.

The chain couples TRBV5-8 to TRBJ2-2, with D possibly matching TRBD1 (6 bases). Germline V gives CDR1 SGHTS, CDR2 YDEGEE. The CDR3 runs to 16 residues. V was cut by 4 bases and J by 4 bases, with 17 bases left in between. The CDR3 is CASSAPRTATTGELFF. The CDR3 DNA follows: TGTGCCAGCAGCGCACCCAGGACAGCAACCACCGGGGAGCTGTTTTTT.

V is TRBV30 and J is TRBJ1-2; TRBD1 matches 8 bases. Trimming removed 2 bases from V and 2 bases from J; junction bases left unmatched: 7. Germline values: CDR1 GTSNPN, CDR2 SVGIG (reference sequence). The CDR3 has 15 amino acids. As DNA, the CDR3 is TGTGCCTGGAGTTTCCCGAGGACAGGGAACTATGGCTACACCTTC. This sequence encodes CAWSFPRTGNYGYTF.

The chain is built from TRBV25-1 and TRBJ1-1, with 9 bases identical to TRBD1. Germline CDR1 MGHDK, CDR2 SYGVNS. The ends lost 5 bases at V and 6 bases at J; junction bases unmatched: 7. This CDR3 comprises 14 residues. CDR3 sequence reads: CASSHRGQSAEAFF. The CDR3 DNA reads as TGTGCCAGCAGTCACAGGGGGCAGAGCGCTGAAGCTTTCTTT.

A few counts support this clone. The chain has TRBV18 and TRBJ1-2; D might be TRBD1 (6 bases). V lost 3 bases and J lost 6, with 11 bases in between. CDR1 KGHSH and CDR2 LQKENI come from the germline V gene. CDR3 size: 13 residues. The CDR3 DNA follows: TGTGCCAGCTCACCCCTTCAGGGGAATGGCTACACCTTC. Protein: CASSPLQGNGYTF.

The chain recombines TRBV13 with TRBJ1-2; D call uncertain. This CDR3 contains 11 residues. Per the germline V gene, CDR1 is PRHDT and CDR2 is FYEKMQ (reference sequence). Trimming removed 7 bases from V and 3 bases from J, with 6 bases in between. CDR3 sequence: CASTPDYGYTF. The CDR3 DNA is TGTGCCAGCACCCCTGACTATGGCTACACCTTC.

This clone was seen once. V gene TRBV18 combines with J gene TRBJ1-1; 7 bases fit TRBD1. The CDR3 length is 14 residues. Germline V gene sequence: CDR1 KGHSH, CDR2 LQKENI. Germline trimming cut 6 bases from V and 4 bases from J; bases unmatched to any gene: 8. The CDR3 region has the DNA TGTGCCAGCTCCCTACAGGGGATGGGCACTGAAGCTTTCTTT. It encodes CASSLQGMGTEAFF.

The V and J genes are TRBV7-3 and TRBJ2-1; TRBD2 might be the D (6 bases). V lost 3 bases, J lost 10 bases, and 16 bases lay in between. Germline CDR1 and CDR2: SGHTA and FQGTGA. CDR3 size: 14 residues. CDR3 nucleotide sequence: TGTGCCAGCAGCTTCGGGACTCCGGCGACGGAGCAGTTCTTC. Encoded protein: CASSFGTPATEQFF. Using reference TRBV7-3 and TRBJ2-1 for the parts outside the CDR3, the full variable domain is GAGVSQTPSNKVTEKGKYVELRCDPISGHTALYWYRQSLGQGPEFLIYFQGTGAADDSGLPNDRFFAVRPEGSVSTLKIQRTERGDSAVYLCASSFGTPATEQFFGPGTRLTVL.

The chain is built from TRBV7-9 and TRBJ2-7; 11 nucleotides match TRBD1. The CDR3 loop spans 14 amino acids. CDR1 and CDR2 (germline): SEHNR, FQNEAQ (reference sequence). V shed 4 bases, J shed 2 bases, and the junction held 1 base outside the gene matches. DNA for the CDR3: TGTGCCAGCAGCTGGGGACAGGGGGCCTACGAGCAGTACTTC. Translating gives CASSWGQGAYEQYF.

The rearrangement links TRBV2 to TRBJ2-1, with TRBD2 as a possible D gene (6 bases). Germline assignment: CDR1 SNHLY and CDR2 FYNNEI. Trimming removed 9 bases from V and 7 bases from J, with 13 bases in between. The CDR3 contains 12 residues. CDR3 region: CARGTYRNEQFF. The CDR3, as DNA: TGTGCCAGGGGGACTTATCGTAATGAGCAGTTCTTC.

In its sample, this clone was seen once. This CDR3 is CATSDLFRTGSGELFF. CDR3 DNA: TGTGCCACCAGTGATTTGTTTCGGACAGGATCCGGGGAGCTGTTTTTT. This rearrangement joins TRBV24-1 to TRBJ2-2, with 7 bases aligning to TRBD1. This CDR3 comprises 16 residues. The germline gives CDR1 KGHDR, CDR2 SFDVKD. V was clipped by 0 bases and J by 6 bases; unmatched bases: 6.

This clone was picked up one time. V gene TRBV11-2 combines with J gene TRBJ1-1; 9 nucleotides agree with TRBD1. In germline, CDR1 is SGHAT, CDR2 FQNNGV. Germline trimming cut 6 bases from V and 5 bases from J; bases unmatched to any gene: 4. The CDR3 loop spans 13 amino acids. CDR3 in DNA: TGTGCCAGCAGTTACAGGGGGCTAACTGAAGCTTTCTTT. It specifies CASSYRGLTEAFF.

V is TRBV29-1 and J is TRBJ1-4; the match to TRBD1 covers 7 bases. J gave up 5 bases and V 4 bases, and 4 bases lay outside the gene matches. The CDR3 has 13 residues. The germline gives CDR1 SQVTM, CDR2 ANQGSEA. The DNA for the CDR3 is TGCAGCGTTGGAGTACAGGGGAATGAAAAACTGTTTTTT. It translates to CSVGVQGNEKLFF.

The chain combines TRBV21-1 with TRBJ2-7; the table's D call, TRBD1, was not checked against the DNA. TRBV21-1 represents a pseudogene. The CDR3 is made up of 14 amino acids. CDR3 protein: CASSNGGQGFEQYF. CDR3 sequence (DNA): TGTGCCAGCAGCAATGGGGGACAGGGATTCGAGCAGTACTTC.

The chain links TRBV29-1 to TRBJ2-5; 9 bases fit TRBD1. The CDR3 has 12 amino acids. Germline CDR1 SQVTM, CDR2 ANQGSEA. The trim removed 6 bases at V and 5 bases at J, leaving 4 bases unmatched. As DNA, the CDR3 is TGCAGCGTGAACAGGGGGCAGGAGACCCAGTACTTC. This gives the protein CSVNRGQETQYF.

The CDR3: CASSQDPVNTEAFF. The CDR3 nucleotides are TGCGCCAGCAGCCAAGATCCAGTGAACACTGAAGCTTTCTTT. The chain recombines TRBV4-1 with TRBJ1-1; no clear D. Germline V gene data show CDR1 as MGHRA and CDR2 as YSYEKL. Trimming removed 0 bases at V and 0 bases at J, with 5 bases between. The CDR3 is 14 amino acids.

V usage is TRBV9 and J usage is TRBJ2-3, with 9 bases fitting TRBD2. This CDR3 is built from 17 residues. CDR1 and CDR2 (germline): SGDLS, YYNGEE. V gave up 3 bases and J gave up 6 bases; unmatched junction bases: 14. This CDR3 is CASSDRSGGPAGDTQYF. The CDR3 DNA is TGTGCCAGCAGCGATCGGAGCGGGGGGCCCGCCGGTGATACGCAGTATTTT.

The rearrangement links TRBV7-8 to TRBJ1-1; D remains ambiguous. Per the germline V gene, CDR1 is SGHVS and CDR2 is FQNEAQ. The V end was cut by 3 bases, the J end by 0 bases, with 8 bases between. The CDR3 is made up of 14 amino acids. CDR3 residues: CASSFPGLNTEAFF. DNA for the CDR3: TGTGCCAGCAGCTTTCCGGGATTGAACACTGAAGCTTTCTTT.

In this sample, this clone turned up a few times. Other DNA sequences in the sample encode the same CDR3. The chain combines TRBV2 with TRBJ2-3; 7 bases agree with TRBD2. Unmatched junction bases numbered 2, after V lost 4 bases and J lost 1 base. Germline V gives CDR1 SNHLY, CDR2 FYNNEI. The length of the CDR3 is 14 residues. CDR3 sequence: CASSVSGGTDTQYF. The CDR3, as DNA: TGTGCCAGCAGTGTCAGCGGGGGCACAGATACGCAGTATTTT.

The V gene is TRBV7-3, the J gene TRBJ1-1, with 7 bases lining up with TRBD1. V lost 2 bases to trimming and J lost 3 bases; unmatched junction nucleotides: 9. In germline, CDR1 is SGHTA, CDR2 FQGTGA. This CDR3 region has 16 residues. The CDR3 here is CASSLFGQGVDTEAFF. The CDR3 DNA reads as TGTGCCAGCAGCTTATTTGGCCAGGGGGTCGACACTGAAGCTTTCTTT. Full variable domain (rest looked up from reference TRBV7-3 and TRBJ1-1): GAGVSQTPSNKVTEKGKYVELRCDPISGHTALYWYRQSLGQGPEFLIYFQGTGAADDSGLPNDRFFAVRPEGSVSTLKIQRTERGDSAVYLCASSLFGQGVDTEAFFGQGTRLTVV.

The rearrangement links TRBV28 to TRBJ1-1; no clear D. Germline-derived CDR1 and CDR2 are MDHEN and SYDVKM. The CDR3 spans 12 residues. The V gene lost 5 bases and the J gene lost 4 bases, with 8 bases spanning the gap. As DNA, the CDR3 is TGTGCCAGCAGTAGCGGGGTCACTGAAGCTTTCTTT. Amino acid sequence: CASSSGVTEAFF.